Presented here are 30 T cell receptor beta chains from one specimen sequenced in a study of blood T cell repertoires in COVID-19 (dated by TCRdb to 2019 to 2021). Preparation of the library involved the immunoSEQ multiplex PCR assay. This is the immuneACCESS table as TCRdb keeps it, with only in-frame sequences that have V and J called. A part of the clones is gone; compared with another copy, unresolved V genes explain less than half, and the rest is unexplained. Recorded for this sample are about 14,000 clones; 90% of them occurred a single time. The top ten clones comprise 7.5% to 10% of the sample. Sequencing was done on a sample of peripheral blood. Receptors originate from a human donor in a cohort sampled during active COVID-19.

The rearrangement uses TRBV28 and TRBJ1-5; D is ambiguous. The CDR3 length is 14 residues. Germline CDR1 reads MDHEN; CDR2 reads SYDVKM. Trimming took off 7 bases at V and 0 bases at J, with 10 bases between the two ends. The CDR3 nucleotides read TGTGCCAGCACAGTCAGTTATAGCAATCAGCCCCAGCATTTT. This codes for CASTVSYSNQPQHF.

The chain employs TRBV19 and TRBJ2-5; maybe TRBD1 (5 bases). Germline CDR1 LNHDA, CDR2 SQIVND (reference sequence). The germline V and J ends were trimmed by 5 bases and 2 bases, with 12 bases remaining between them. The CDR3 contains 14 residues. The CDR3 sequence: CASSVKQGQETQYF. DNA of the CDR3: TGTGCCAGTAGTGTTAAGCAGGGTCAAGAGACCCAGTACTTC.

The genes are TRBV3-1 (or the pseudogene TRBV3-2) and TRBJ2-3, with D uncertain. Germline CDR1 LGHDT, CDR2 YNNKEL (reference sequence). The CDR3 sequence is 14 residues long. With 5 bases removed from V and 2 bases from J, the gap between germline ends came to 11 bases. CDR3 loop: CASSYSPTTDTQYF. CDR3 DNA: TGTGCCAGCAGCTACTCCCCTACCACAGATACGCAGTATTTT.

J is TRBJ2-7 and V is TRBV12-3 or TRBV12-4; a possible D gene is TRBD1 (5 bases). The CDR3 extends over 13 amino acids. V dropped 3 bases and J dropped 2 bases, with 8 bases sitting between them. The CDR3 bases are TGTGCCAGCAGTTTTACAGGCCCCTACGAGCAGTACTTC. As protein: CASSFTGPYEQYF.

The rearrangement links TRBV27 to TRBJ2-6; the D is unclear. V lost 3 bases and J 0 bases, leaving 3 bases between the germline ends. CDR1 and CDR2 from the germline V gene are MNHEY and SMNVEV (reference sequence). The CDR3 length is 14 residues. CDR3 sequence reads: CASSFGSGANVLTF. The CDR3 DNA reads as TGTGCCAGCAGTTTCGGCTCTGGGGCCAACGTCCTGACTTTC.

This chain links TRBV6-6 with TRBJ1-1; the match to TRBD1 covers 7 bases. The germline V gene encodes CDR1 MNHNY and CDR2 SVGAGI (reference sequence). The CDR3 extends over 15 amino acids. J gave up 2 bases and V 8 bases, and 11 bases lay outside the gene matches. CDR3 amino acids: CASGQAPGLNTEAFF. The CDR3 DNA reads as TGTGCCAGCGGACAGGCACCAGGACTAAACACTGAAGCTTTCTTT.

The V gene is TRBV9, the J gene TRBJ2-1; D is perhaps TRBD1 (5 bases). Looked up from germline, CDR1 is SGDLS and CDR2 is YYNGEE. The V end was cut by 0 bases, the J end by 7 bases, with 14 bases between. CDR3 length: 15 amino acids. The CDR3 protein is CASSVAGFLPNEQFF. The CDR3 coding sequence is TGTGCCAGCAGCGTAGCAGGGTTTCTTCCGAATGAGCAGTTCTTC. Together with reference TRBV9 and TRBJ2-1, the CDR3 gives the full variable domain: DSGVTQTPKHLITATGQRVTLRCSPRSGDLSVYWYQQSLDQGLQFLIQYYNGEERAKGNILERFSAQQFPDLHSELNLSSLELGDSALYFCASSVAGFLPNEQFFGPGTRLTVL.

The chain joins TRBV29-1 to TRBJ1-1; no definite D call. This CDR3 is 11 amino acids long. V was pared by 6 bases and J by 3 bases, with 8 bases between. Germline CDR1 is SQVTM and CDR2 is ANQGSEA. CDR3 sequence reads: CSVVQYTEAFF. DNA of the CDR3: TGCAGCGTGGTACAGTACACTGAAGCTTTCTTT.

This clone was recorded once. The CDR3 protein is CASSEIGGSSYEQYF. DNA for the CDR3: TGTGCCAGCAGTGAAATCGGGGGGAGCTCCTACGAGCAGTACTTC. The V call is TRBV6-1, the J call TRBJ2-7; 7 positions agree with TRBD2. Germline V CDR1 and CDR2: MNHNS, SASEGT. The CDR3 consists of 15 residues. The V gene end was trimmed by 2 bases and the J gene end by 0 bases; junction bases not matched to a gene: 4.

The genes are TRBV6-5 and TRBJ2-5; 12 positions match TRBD2. Trimming cost V 7 bases and J 5 bases; bases outside gene matches: 8. This CDR3 spans 15 amino acids. CDR1 is MNHEY, CDR2 SVGAGI, per germline. CDR3 residues: CASTPSGGARETQYF. For the CDR3, the DNA is TGTGCCAGCACCCCTAGCGGGGGGGCCCGGGAGACCCAGTACTTC.

The CDR3 DNA reads as TGTGCCAGCAAAATAACCGGGACTAGCCAATACAATGAGCAGTTCTTC. Protein product: CASKITGTSQYNEQFF. This chain connects TRBV6-4 to TRBJ2-1; the match to TRBD2 covers 9 bases. Unmatched junction bases numbered 11, after V lost 7 bases and J lost 4 bases. This CDR3 has 16 residues. Germline loops: CDR1 MRHNA, CDR2 SNTAGT.

The J gene is TRBJ1-2, the V gene TRBV5-6; 8 bases map to TRBD1. The V gene end was trimmed by 3 bases and the J gene end by 2 bases; junction bases not matched to a gene: 3. CDR1 and CDR2 from the germline V gene are SGHDT and YYEEEE. The CDR3 contains 14 residues. The DNA for the CDR3 is TGTGCCAGCAGCTCCCGGACAGGGAACTATGGCTACACCTTC. Translation gives CASSSRTGNYGYTF. The whole variable domain, filled in from reference TRBV5-6 and TRBJ1-2, reads DAGVTQSPTHLIKTRGQQVTLRCSPKSGHDTVSWYQQALGQGPQFIFQYYEEEERQRGNFPDRFSGHQFPNYSSELNVNALLLGDSALYLCASSSRTGNYGYTFGSGTRLTVV.

Only one count was recorded for this clone. This chain connects TRBV11-2 to TRBJ2-5; 9 nucleotides line up with TRBD1. After removal of 5 bases from V and 5 bases from J, the junction contained 12 bases not matched to a gene. Germline V gives CDR1 SGHAT, CDR2 FQNNGV. This CDR3 has 16 residues. The CDR3 reads CASSLTGTGNFETQYF. CDR3 DNA: TGTGCCAGCAGCCTTACCGGGACAGGGAATTTCGAGACCCAGTACTTC.

This clone appeared a single time. The chain joins TRBV7-2 to TRBJ1-2; D remains unclear. The germline gives CDR1 SGHTA, CDR2 FQGNSA. With 1 base removed from V and 0 bases from J, the gap between germline ends came to 6 bases. The CDR3 is made up of 14 amino acids. CDR3 protein: CASSLGGANYGYTF. The CDR3 DNA reads as TGTGCCAGCAGCTTAGGAGGAGCTAACTATGGCTACACCTTC.

The chain uses TRBV28 and TRBJ2-1; TRBD2 matches at 7 bases. Germline V gene lookup returns CDR1 MDHEN and CDR2 SYDVKM. The J segment lost 9 bases and the V segment lost 6 bases, leaving 11 bases of the junction unmatched. The CDR3 has 14 amino acids. The CDR3 bases are TGTGCCAGCAGAGTGGAGGATACTAGCGTTGAGCAGTTCTTC. Its translation is CASRVEDTSVEQFF.

The V call is TRBV4-3, the J call TRBJ2-3; 7 bases agree with TRBD2. Per germline, CDR1 LGHNA and CDR2 YSLEER. The CDR3 is 17 residues long. The J segment lost 0 bases and the V segment lost 0 bases, leaving 6 bases of the junction unmatched. CDR3 nucleotides: TGCGCCAGCAGCCAAGATTCCAGCGGGGATAGCACAGATACGCAGTATTTT. Protein sequence: CASSQDSSGDSTDTQYF.

The chain links TRBV29-1 to TRBJ2-3; 10 nucleotides match TRBD2. The J segment lost 6 bases and the V segment lost 6 bases, leaving 9 bases of the junction unmatched. In germline, CDR1 is SQVTM, CDR2 ANQGSEA. The CDR3 length is 14 residues. CDR3 nucleotides: TGCAGCGTATATTTAGCGGGGGGAGGGGATACGCAGTATTTT. Translated, it gives CSVYLAGGGDTQYF.

This clone was seen once. CDR3 sequence reads: CAWKRGREGKGLRFYSNQPQHF. The CDR3 DNA reads as TGTGCCTGGAAGAGAGGGAGGGAAGGAAAAGGATTGAGGTTTTATAGCAATCAGCCCCAGCATTTT. The chain couples TRBV30 to TRBJ1-5; unclear D gene. The CDR3 has 22 amino acids. CDR1 is GTSNPN and CDR2 is SVGIG in the germline V gene (reference sequence). The germline V and J ends were trimmed by 4 bases and 0 bases, with 34 bases remaining between them.

This rearrangement joins TRBV6-1 to TRBJ2-5, with D perhaps matching TRBD2 (6 bases). V was pared by 1 base and J by 0 bases, with 15 bases between. The germline CDR1 and CDR2 sequences are MNHNS and SASEGT. The CDR3 is 17 amino acids. Here the CDR3 reads CASSEGGSGGYQETQYF. For the CDR3, the DNA is TGTGCCAGCAGTGAAGGAGGGAGTGGGGGGTACCAAGAGACCCAGTACTTC.

The chain couples TRBV5-6 to TRBJ2-7, with 7 positions matching TRBD2. Unmatched junction bases numbered 17, after V lost 4 bases and J lost 7 bases. Germline V gene data show CDR1 as SGHDT and CDR2 as YYEEEE. The CDR3 runs to 16 residues. CDR3 DNA: TGTGCCAGCAGCCCCCTCGGGAGCGGGGAGGGTTTGGAGCAGTACTTC. It translates to CASSPLGSGEGLEQYF.

The rearrangement uses TRBV3-1 (or the pseudogene TRBV3-2) and TRBJ2-2; 7 nucleotides match TRBD1. Germline trimming cut 5 bases from V and 5 bases from J; bases unmatched to any gene: 5. Per the germline V gene, CDR1 is LGHDT and CDR2 is YNNKEL (reference sequence). This CDR3 spans 14 amino acids. The CDR3 spells CASSSYRGTGELFF. CDR3 bases: TGTGCCAGCAGCTCTTACAGGGGAACCGGGGAGCTGTTTTTT.

The CDR3, as DNA: TGTGCCAGCAGCCAAGTATCAGGCAGGGGGGACTTAGAGACCCAGTACTTC. Encoded protein: CASSQVSGRGDLETQYF. The V gene is TRBV14, the J gene TRBJ2-5, with TRBD1 as a possible D gene (7 bases). Looked up from germline, CDR1 is SGHDN and CDR2 is FVKESK. The V gene lost 1 base and the J gene lost 4 bases, with 19 bases spanning the gap. The CDR3 loop spans 17 amino acids.

The chain couples TRBV12-3 or TRBV12-4 to TRBJ2-1; TRBD2 is a possible D gene (6 bases). The CDR3 runs to 13 residues. The V end lost 1 base, the J end lost 9 bases, and 10 bases lay between the germline ends. Here the CDR3 DNA reads TGTGCCAGCAGTTTAGGGACTATCGGTGAGCAGTTCTTC. This sequence encodes CASSLGTIGEQFF.

The rearrangement links TRBV27 to TRBJ2-6; 12 nucleotides line up with TRBD1. V lost 6 bases, J lost 4 bases, and 7 bases stayed unmatched. CDR3 length: 17 amino acids. Germline V lookup: CDR1 MNHEY, CDR2 SMNVEV (reference sequence). CDR3 region: CASSTGQGARGANVLTF. DNA for the CDR3: TGTGCCAGCAGCACGGGACAGGGGGCGCGAGGGGCCAACGTCCTGACTTTC.

In this sample, this clone turned up once. The chain uses TRBV24-1 and TRBJ2-1, with 10 bases fitting TRBD2. This CDR3 is 15 amino acids long. The ends lost 3 bases at V and 4 bases at J; junction bases unmatched: 2. In germline, CDR1 is KGHDR, CDR2 SFDVKD. CDR3 sequence (DNA): TGTGCCACCAGTGATACTAGCGGGGATTACAATGAGCAGTTCTTC. This sequence encodes CATSDTSGDYNEQFF.

The rearrangement joins TRBV4-3 to TRBJ2-1, with 14 positions matching TRBD2. The CDR3 has 18 amino acids. The J segment lost 7 bases and the V segment lost 1 base, leaving 9 bases of the junction unmatched. The germline V gene has CDR1 LGHNA and CDR2 YSLEER. The CDR3 DNA is TGCGCCAGCAGCCAAGTCCTGACTAGCGGGGGGGCCGGGAATGAGCAGTTCTTC. Translated, it gives CASSQVLTSGGAGNEQFF.

This clone was recorded only once. The chain links TRBV7-3 to TRBJ2-3; no clear D. Trimming pared 4 bases from V and 2 bases from J, leaving 4 bases between. CDR1 and CDR2 from the germline V gene are SGHTA and FQGTGA. CDR3 length: 12 amino acids. CDR3 DNA sequence: TGTGCCAGCAGCTCCTCCACAGATACGCAGTATTTT. Its translation: CASSSSTDTQYF. Combining the CDR3 with reference TRBV7-3 and TRBJ2-3 gives the whole variable domain GAGVSQTPSNKVTEKGKYVELRCDPISGHTALYWYRQSLGQGPEFLIYFQGTGAADDSGLPNDRFFAVRPEGSVSTLKIQRTERGDSAVYLCASSSSTDTQYFGPGTRLTVL.

This rearrangement joins TRBV24-1 to TRBJ2-1, with D possibly being TRBD2 (5 bases). Germline V gives CDR1 KGHDR, CDR2 SFDVKD. Trimming removed 9 bases at V and 7 bases at J, with 18 bases between. This CDR3 contains 14 residues. DNA of the CDR3: TGTGCCACCGGAATGACGGGGTCGAGGAATGAGCAGTTCTTC. This sequence encodes CATGMTGSRNEQFF.

The chain carries TRBV5-1 and TRBJ2-5; 9 bases are shared with TRBD2. Losses at the gene ends were 4 bases for V and 1 base for J; bases not matched to a gene: 5. Germline lookup yields CDR1 SGHRS and CDR2 YFSETQ. This CDR3 comprises 15 residues. The CDR3 bases are TGCGCCAGCAGCCGACCTAGCGGGGCCCAAGAGACCCAGTACTTC. It yields the protein CASSRPSGAQETQYF.

This chain connects TRBV7-2 to TRBJ2-2; possibly TRBD2 for D (6 bases). The CDR3 loop spans 18 amino acids. CDR1 is SGHTA and CDR2 is FQGNSA in the germline V gene. Trimming stripped 2 bases from V and 8 bases from J, with 24 bases between. In nucleotides, the CDR3 is TGTGCCAGCAGCTTACGGCTAGCCCTCCCGGAGGGTTCAGGGGAGCTGTTTTTT. Amino acid sequence: CASSLRLALPEGSGELFF.